This is a list of T cell receptor beta chains from one sample in a study of shared clonotypes between healthy human individuals. Using immunoSEQ multiplex PCR, the repertoire was profiled, and TCRdb retains in-frame clones only, with some absent. The sample lists some 630,000 clones; approximately 96% were seen once. Material: naive CD8+ T cells sorted from blood. Receptors originate from a woman in her 30s in good health. The CDR3 runs from the conserved cysteine through the conserved F or W. Fields, in order: clone size, V gene, J gene, CDR3 protein. Expanded clones are given a class, and other clones once, few, many or no size at all.

clone size: NA
V gene: TRBV4-1
J gene: TRBJ1-4
CDR3 protein: CASSLGQGTNEKLFF

clone size: NA
V gene: TRBV30
J gene: TRBJ2-2
CDR3 protein: CAWSLIRGPSGELFF

clone size: NA
V gene: TRBV19
J gene: TRBJ2-7
CDR3 protein: CASSIFAGPSYEQYF

clone size: NA
V gene: TRBV27
J gene: TRBJ1-2
CDR3 protein: CASRSQGNGYTF

clone size: NA
V gene: TRBV6-5
J gene: TRBJ2-7
CDR3 protein: CASSYSVAETYEQYF

clone size: once
V gene: TRBV27
J gene: TRBJ2-5
CDR3 protein: CASSWTWSDRREETQYF

clone size: NA
V gene: TRBV4-1
J gene: TRBJ2-7
CDR3 protein: CASSHKMSSYEQYF

clone size: NA
V gene: TRBV2
J gene: TRBJ2-6
CDR3 protein: CASSDRDSVLSGANVLTF

clone size: NA
V gene: TRBV19
J gene: TRBJ2-2
CDR3 protein: CASSMGRLAGTGELFF

clone size: NA
V gene: TRBV7-9
J gene: NA
CDR3 protein: CASSRSAGQGFYEQYF

clone size: NA
V gene: TRBV9
J gene: TRBJ2-2
CDR3 protein: CASSASGLAGDTGELFF

clone size: NA
V gene: TRBV5-8
J gene: TRBJ1-1
CDR3 protein: CASSLTSNTEAFF

clone size: once
V gene: TRBV4-1
J gene: TRBJ2-1
CDR3 protein: CASSLDGDDNEQFF

clone size: NA
V gene: TRBV5-1
J gene: TRBJ2-5
CDR3 protein: CASKWTSGSRETQYF

clone size: NA
V gene: TRBV28
J gene: TRBJ1-5
CDR3 protein: CASSLRGGSNQPQHF

clone size: NA
V gene: TRBV5-6
J gene: TRBJ2-7
CDR3 protein: CASSSGLAAYEQYF

clone size: NA
V gene: TRBV9
J gene: TRBJ2-1
CDR3 protein: CASSAGLAGGPSSYNEQFF